This record covers a single T cell receptor (beta chain). The CDR3 is 15 amino acids. CDR1 and CDR2 (germline): SNHLY, FYNNEI. J lost 10 bases, V lost 7 bases, and 13 bases had no gene match. These data belong to a study of cytomegalovirus exposure and HLA in healthy donors. 60 Vbeta and 13 Jbeta primers were used in PCR. TCRdb keeps only in-frame clones here, not all; method: immunoSEQ multiplex PCR. The table includes 130,000 to 150,000 clones, around three quarters detected once. Sample: PBMCs. This chain connects TRBV2 to TRBJ2-1, with 10 bases aligning to TRBD2. The receptor comes from a man in his forties or fifties in good health and CMV-seronegative. CDR3 coding DNA: TGTGCCAGCACCGCTACTAGCGGGGCCCCCAGGGAGCAGTTCTTC. Protein sequence: CASTATSGAPREQFF.